Below, 8 T cell receptor beta chains from the same sample are listed, as sequenced in a study of shared clonotypes between healthy human individuals. Assay: immunoSEQ multiplex PCR; the TCRdb copy retains only in-frame clones and omits some. There are under 1,100,000 clones in the sample; about 75% occur only once, and around 1.5% lies in the top ten. The source material was memory CD4+ T cells sorted from blood. The subset here: CD45RA-negative fraction. These receptors all come from a man aged 18-30 years in good health.

This clone has a single count. The rearrangement links TRBV6-5 to TRBJ1-2; 8 bases match TRBD1. This CDR3 contains 14 residues. Germline loops: CDR1 MNHEY, CDR2 SVGAGI. Trimming removed 5 bases from V and 4 bases from J; junction bases left unmatched: 6. The CDR3: CASSRGQGGYGYTF. The CDR3 coding sequence is TGTGCCAGCAGTCGTGGACAGGGCGGCTATGGCTACACCTTC.

The V call is TRBV28, the J call TRBJ2-3; 9 bases agree with TRBD2. This CDR3 contains 16 residues. V lost 10 bases, J lost 0 bases, and 11 bases stayed unmatched. Germline CDR1 MDHEN, CDR2 SYDVKM. The CDR3 protein is CATSRGSGGSTDTQYF. CDR3 DNA: TGTGCCACCTCCCGGGGTAGCGGGGGCAGCACAGATACGCAGTATTTT.

The rearrangement joins TRBV28 to TRBJ1-1; TRBD1 aligns across 8 bases. Per germline, CDR1 MDHEN and CDR2 SYDVKM. V trimming: 5 bases; J trimming: 0 bases; junction bases outside the gene matches: 8. CDR3 length: 16 residues. CDR3 DNA sequence: TGTGCCAGCAGTCCACCAGGGGGCGCGGTGAACACTGAAGCTTTCTTT. It translates to CASSPPGGAVNTEAFF.

This chain connects TRBV5-1 to TRBJ1-6; 7 positions match TRBD1. Germline trimming cut 5 bases from V and 4 bases from J; bases unmatched to any gene: 6. The CDR3 is 15 amino acids. In germline, CDR1 is SGHRS, CDR2 YFSETQ. The DNA for the CDR3 is TGCGCCAGCAGACAGACGGGACAGTATAATTCACCCCTCCACTTT. Its translation is CASRQTGQYNSPLHF. The entire variable domain, with the rest obtained from reference TRBV5-1 and TRBJ1-6, is as follows: KAGVTQTPRYLIKTRGQQVTLSCSPISGHRSVSWYQQTPGQGLQFLFEYFSETQRNKGNFPGRFSGRQFSNSRSEMNVSTLELGDSALYLCASRQTGQYNSPLHFGNGTRLTVT.

The genes are TRBV11-2 and TRBJ1-4, with 8 bases that match TRBD1. The CDR3 extends over 15 amino acids. With V trimmed by 5 bases and J by 7 bases, 9 bases remained unmatched. Germline V gene sequence: CDR1 SGHAT, CDR2 FQNNGV. The CDR3 protein is CASSLKTGAPEKLFF. The CDR3, as DNA: TGTGCCAGCAGCCTTAAGACAGGGGCCCCTGAAAAACTGTTTTTT.

With respect to this clone: Other DNA variants within this sample encode the same CDR3. The rearrangement joins TRBV5-1 to TRBJ2-3, with D maybe TRBD2 (5 bases). Germline CDR1 and CDR2: SGHRS and YFSETQ. There are 15 residues in the CDR3. Trimming removed 4 bases at V and 3 bases at J, with 15 bases between. CDR3 in amino acids: CASSLASGGTDTQYF. CDR3 coding DNA: TGCGCCAGCAGCCTGGCGAGTGGAGGAACAGATACGCAGTATTTT.

The rearrangement links TRBV30 to TRBJ2-1; TRBD2 matches 12 bases. The CDR3 covers 16 residues. V dropped 3 bases and J dropped 9; count of bases not matched to a gene: 12. Germline lookup yields CDR1 GTSNPN and CDR2 SVGIG (reference sequence). The CDR3 bases are TGTGCCTGGAGCCAACTAGCGGGGGGCTTCGGGGGTGAGCAGTTCTTC. It yields the protein CAWSQLAGGFGGEQFF.

The CDR3 spells CASSYVDSSNQPQHF. The CDR3 DNA follows: TGTGCCAGCAGTTACGTGGATTCGAGCAATCAGCCCCAGCATTTT. This sequence joins TRBV6-6 and TRBJ1-5; the D is unclear. Trimming removed 2 bases from V and 1 base from J, with 9 bases in between. CDR1 and CDR2 from the germline V gene are MNHNY and SVGAGI (reference sequence). This CDR3 is built from 15 residues.